Listed below are T cell receptor beta chains from one sample, sequenced in a study of control samples from healthy donors and cancer patients. Assay: immunoSEQ multiplex PCR; the TCRdb copy retains only in-frame clones and omits some. The sample carries about 150,000 clones, 93% recorded once. Sequencing was performed on blood. The receptors were gathered from a man aged 18 to 29 in good health. Both conserved end residues are part of each CDR3.

j_call | v_call | cdr3_aa
TRBJ2-1 | TRBV29-1 | CSGSGGVLYNEQFF
TRBJ1-1 | TRBV25-1 | CASRRPPQIPSPNTEAFF
TRBJ1-6 | TRBV27 | CASSPRGANSPLHF
TRBJ1-2 | TRBV5-1 | CASRGAAGFVYGYTF
TRBJ2-7 | TRBV3-1/TRBV3-2 | CASSRGRLLYF
TRBJ2-1 | TRBV10-2 | CASSGGLAAYNEQFF
TRBJ2-6 | TRBV2 | CASRRDTSGANVLTF
TRBJ2-7 | TRBV27 | CASSSQGIYEQYF
TRBJ2-7 | TRBV4-2 | CASSFDRVSYEQYF
TRBJ2-3 | TRBV2 | CASSEGGLTDTQYF
TRBJ1-6 | TRBV18 | CASSPPGGSPLHF
TRBJ2-1 | TRBV7-2 | CASSQLVYNEQFF
TRBJ2-7 | TRBV10-2 | CASSLTGSYEQYF
TRBJ2-3 | TRBV5-8 | CASLWGGTDTQYF
TRBJ2-1 | TRBV11-2 | CASSSRTKRDNEQFF
TRBJ1-5 | TRBV19 | CASSRQGDQPQHF
TRBJ1-2 | TRBV6-5 | CASTSGLGSGYTF
TRBJ1-5 | TRBV30 | CAWSVLGGVVEQPQHF
TRBJ2-7 | TRBV27 | CASSTSGRPEQYF
TRBJ2-7 | TRBV4-1 | CASSHRTGFYEQYF
TRBJ2-7 | TRBV27 | CASSGHLGSYYEQYF
TRBJ2-7 | TRBV19 | CASSHDRVGVSEQYF
TRBJ2-1 | TRBV10-3 | CAIRPRSQSSYNEQFF
TRBJ2-7 | TRBV5-1 | CASSLRRSGGEQYF
TRBJ1-4 | TRBV19 | CASSITDRAYEKLFF
TRBJ1-2 | TRBV3-1/TRBV3-2 | CASSPRGTSNYGYTF
TRBJ1-5 | TRBV12-3/TRBV12-4 | CASSRTGNQPQHF
TRBJ2-6 | TRBV7-2 | CASSLALRASGANVLTF
TRBJ2-1 | TRBV3-1/TRBV3-2 | CASSRRGTAGGREQFF
TRBJ2-1 | TRBV27 | CATQVSPYNEQFF
TRBJ2-2 | TRBV25-1 | CASSESARVTGELFF
TRBJ2-1 | TRBV5-6 | CASSLETTINEQFF
TRBJ2-1 | TRBV28 | CASSRPKRGNNEQFF
TRBJ2-6 | TRBV19 | CASSVPRARGSGANVLTF
TRBJ2-2 | TRBV5-5 | CASSSLPGGNTGELFF
TRBJ2-5 | TRBV6-4 | CASSDSRGTQYF
TRBJ2-6 | TRBV5-6 | CASSLASFFFGANVLTF
TRBJ1-2 | TRBV21-1 | CASSSRKGGTGYGYTF
TRBJ2-1 | TRBV5-1 | CATGKRFTYNEQFF
TRBJ2-7 | TRBV4-1 | CASSQVAAGGKRPYEQYF
TRBJ2-1 | TRBV11-3 | CASSLDGPAGGQYNEQFF
TRBJ2-3 | TRBV7-9 | CASSFEGTDTQYF
TRBJ2-3 | TRBV30 | CAWSVGLAGADTQYF
TRBJ2-2 | TRBV28 | CAFGTVTGELFF
TRBJ1-2 | TRBV27 | CASSPPHYGYTF
TRBJ2-1 | TRBV7-9 | CASSGRDYNEQFF
TRBJ2-1 | TRBV7-6 | CASASHEQFF
TRBJ1-3 | TRBV20-1 | CSASPGDFGNTIYF
TRBJ2-2 | TRBV7-2 | CASSSPLGWSNTGELFF
TRBJ2-1 | TRBV25-1 | CASRDTNRAYNEQFF
TRBJ1-6 | TRBV19 | CASSILEGESPLHF
TRBJ1-1 | TRBV19 | CASSNATGWNTEAFF